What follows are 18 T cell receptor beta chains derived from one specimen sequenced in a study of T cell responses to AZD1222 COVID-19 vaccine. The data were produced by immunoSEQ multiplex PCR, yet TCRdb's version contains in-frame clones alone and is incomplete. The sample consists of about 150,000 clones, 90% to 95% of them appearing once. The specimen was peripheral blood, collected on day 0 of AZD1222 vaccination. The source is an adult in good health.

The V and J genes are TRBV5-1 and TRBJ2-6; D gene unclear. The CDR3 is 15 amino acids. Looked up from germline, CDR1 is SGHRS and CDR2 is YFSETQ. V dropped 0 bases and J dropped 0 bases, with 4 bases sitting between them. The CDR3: CASSLGNSGANVLTF. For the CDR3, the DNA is TGCGCCAGCAGCTTGGGAAACTCTGGGGCCAACGTCCTGACTTTC.

The CDR3 is CASSAQGTGELFF. The CDR3 DNA is TGTGCCAGCAGCGCACAGGGGACCGGGGAGCTGTTTTTT. The chain has TRBV9 and TRBJ2-2; 7 nucleotides align to TRBD1. J was trimmed by 5 bases and V by 3 bases; bases with no gene match: 1. There are 13 residues in the CDR3. The germline gives CDR1 SGDLS, CDR2 YYNGEE.

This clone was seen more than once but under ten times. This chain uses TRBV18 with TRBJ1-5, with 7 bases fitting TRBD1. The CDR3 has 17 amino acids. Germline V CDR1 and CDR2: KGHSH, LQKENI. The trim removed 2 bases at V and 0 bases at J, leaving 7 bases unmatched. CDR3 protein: CASSPGGQAYSNQPQHF. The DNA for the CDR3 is TGTGCCAGCTCACCAGGAGGACAGGCTTATAGCAATCAGCCCCAGCATTTT.

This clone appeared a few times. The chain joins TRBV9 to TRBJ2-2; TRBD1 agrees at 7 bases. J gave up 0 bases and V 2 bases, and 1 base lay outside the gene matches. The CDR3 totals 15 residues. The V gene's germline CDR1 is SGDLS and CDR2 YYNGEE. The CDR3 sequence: CASSVGTANTGELFF. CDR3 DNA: TGTGCCAGCAGCGTCGGGACAGCGAACACCGGGGAGCTGTTTTTT.

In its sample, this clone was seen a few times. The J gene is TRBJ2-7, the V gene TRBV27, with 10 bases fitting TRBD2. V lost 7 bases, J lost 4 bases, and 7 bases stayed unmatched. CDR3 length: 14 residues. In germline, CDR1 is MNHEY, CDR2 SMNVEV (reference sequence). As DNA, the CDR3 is TGTGCCAGCACAGAGCGGGAGGGCCTTTACGAGCAGTACTTC. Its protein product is CASTEREGLYEQYF.

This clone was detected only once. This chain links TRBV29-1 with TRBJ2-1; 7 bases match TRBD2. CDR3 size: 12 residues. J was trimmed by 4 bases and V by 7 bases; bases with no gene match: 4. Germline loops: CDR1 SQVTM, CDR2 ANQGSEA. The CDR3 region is CSGGTIYNEQFF. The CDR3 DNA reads TGCAGCGGGGGGACTATTTACAATGAGCAGTTCTTC.

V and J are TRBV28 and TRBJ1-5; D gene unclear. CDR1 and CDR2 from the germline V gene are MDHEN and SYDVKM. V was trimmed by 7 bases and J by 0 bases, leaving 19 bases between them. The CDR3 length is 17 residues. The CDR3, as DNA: TGTGCCAGCACCCTGAGGGTAGGATCATATAGCAATCAGCCCCAGCATTTT. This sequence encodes CASTLRVGSYSNQPQHF.

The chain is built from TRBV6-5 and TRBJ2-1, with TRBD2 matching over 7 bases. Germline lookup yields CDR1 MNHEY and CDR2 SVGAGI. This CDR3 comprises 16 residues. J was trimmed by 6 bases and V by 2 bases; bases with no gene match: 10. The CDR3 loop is CASSYPPGTIGNEQFF. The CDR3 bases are TGTGCCAGCAGTTACCCCCCCGGGACTATAGGCAATGAGCAGTTCTTC.

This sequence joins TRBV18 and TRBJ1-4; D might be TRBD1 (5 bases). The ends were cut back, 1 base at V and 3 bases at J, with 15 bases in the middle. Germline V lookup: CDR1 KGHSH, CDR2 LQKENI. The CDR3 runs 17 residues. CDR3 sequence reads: CASSPRPTGSPNEKLFF. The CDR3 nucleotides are TGTGCCAGCTCACCACGGCCCACAGGATCCCCTAATGAAAAACTGTTTTTT.

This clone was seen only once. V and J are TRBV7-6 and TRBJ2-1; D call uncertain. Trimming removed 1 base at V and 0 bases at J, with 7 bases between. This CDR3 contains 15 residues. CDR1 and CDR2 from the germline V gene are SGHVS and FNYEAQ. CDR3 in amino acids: CASSLVASSYNEQFF. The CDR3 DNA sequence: TGTGCCAGCAGCTTAGTGGCCAGCTCCTACAATGAGCAGTTCTTC.

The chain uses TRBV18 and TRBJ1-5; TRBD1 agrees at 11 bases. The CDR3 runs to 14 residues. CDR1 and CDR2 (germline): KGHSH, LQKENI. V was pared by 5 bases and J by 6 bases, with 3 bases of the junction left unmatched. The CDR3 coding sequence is TGTGCCAGCTCAGGGACAGGGGGGAGTCAGCCCCAGCATTTT. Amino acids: CASSGTGGSQPQHF.

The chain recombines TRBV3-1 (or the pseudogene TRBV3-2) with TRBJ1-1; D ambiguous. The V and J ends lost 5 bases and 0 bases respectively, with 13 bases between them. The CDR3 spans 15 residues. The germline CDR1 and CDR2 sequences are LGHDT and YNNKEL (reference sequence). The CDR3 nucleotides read TGTGCCAGCAGCTCACCTGGACGGATGAACACTGAAGCTTTCTTT. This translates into CASSSPGRMNTEAFF.

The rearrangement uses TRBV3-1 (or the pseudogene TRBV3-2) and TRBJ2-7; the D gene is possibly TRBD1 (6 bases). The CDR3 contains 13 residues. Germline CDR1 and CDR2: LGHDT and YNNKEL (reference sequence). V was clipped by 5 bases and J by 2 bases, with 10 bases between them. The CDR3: CASSFRDTYEQYF. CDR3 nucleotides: TGTGCCAGCAGCTTCCGGGACACCTACGAGCAGTACTTC.

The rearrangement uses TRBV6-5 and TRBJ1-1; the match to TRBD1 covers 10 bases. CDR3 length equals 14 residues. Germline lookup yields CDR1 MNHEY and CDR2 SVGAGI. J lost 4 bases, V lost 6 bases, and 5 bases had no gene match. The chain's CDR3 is CASRGDRGGTEAFF. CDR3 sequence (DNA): TGTGCCAGCAGGGGGGACAGGGGAGGCACTGAAGCTTTCTTT.

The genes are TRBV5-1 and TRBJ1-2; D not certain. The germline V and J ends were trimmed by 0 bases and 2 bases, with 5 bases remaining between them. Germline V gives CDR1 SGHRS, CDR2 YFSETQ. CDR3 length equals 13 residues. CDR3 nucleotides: TGCGCCAGCAGCTTGGACGGGAACTATGGCTACACCTTC. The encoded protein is CASSLDGNYGYTF.

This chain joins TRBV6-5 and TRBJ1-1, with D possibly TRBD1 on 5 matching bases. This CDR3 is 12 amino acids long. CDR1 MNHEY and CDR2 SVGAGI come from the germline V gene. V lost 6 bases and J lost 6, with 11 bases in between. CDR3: CASSSMGAEAFF. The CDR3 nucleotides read TGTGCCAGCAGCTCCATGGGGGCTGAAGCTTTCTTT.

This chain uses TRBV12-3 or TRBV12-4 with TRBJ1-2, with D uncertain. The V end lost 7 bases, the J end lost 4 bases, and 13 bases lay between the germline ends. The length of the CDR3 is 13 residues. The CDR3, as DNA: TGTGCCAGCACCCTAGGTATTTCCTATGGCTACACCTTC. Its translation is CASTLGISYGYTF.

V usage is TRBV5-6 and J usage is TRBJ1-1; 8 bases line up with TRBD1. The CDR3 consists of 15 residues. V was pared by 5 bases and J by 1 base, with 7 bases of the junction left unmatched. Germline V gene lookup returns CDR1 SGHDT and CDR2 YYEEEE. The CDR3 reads CASRSLDRENTEAFF. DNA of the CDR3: TGTGCCAGCAGGTCCCTGGACAGGGAGAACACTGAAGCTTTCTTT.